The entry that follows covers one T cell receptor (beta chain) sequence. Its antigen remains unknown. This sample stems from a study of OX40 agonist ivuxolimab in advanced cancers. The CDR3 runs 13 residues. Trimming removed 6 bases from V and 4 bases from J, with 10 bases in between. Study observations and caveats: Specificity for antigen went undetermined in the expanded peripheral T cells. Blood T cells, both CD4+ and CD8+, expanded clonally by week 6 at 0.1 to 3.0 mg/kg.

Any history of autoimmune disease or systemic immunosuppression disqualified patients. Samples of blood were obtained at baseline, on cycle 4 day 1, and on cycle 7 day 1. TCRdb keeps only in-frame clones here, not all; method: immunoSEQ multiplex PCR. The data hold approximately 70,000 clones, with around 88% observed a single time. V and J are TRBV23-1 and TRBJ2-1; perhaps TRBD2 as D (6 bases). TRBV23-1 qualifies as an ORF whose function is uncertain. The receptor's source is an adult with an advanced solid tumor such as melanoma, head and neck, liver or kidney cancer. This specimen consisted of CD4+ or CD8+ T cells sorted from blood, obtained in a trial of the OX40 agonist ivuxolimab. The CDR3 DNA sequence: TGCGCCAGCAGCTTGGGGACTTACAATGAGCAGTTCTTC. Its protein product is CASSLGTYNEQFF.